This entry lists 4 T cell receptor beta chains sequenced from one sample in a study of shared clonotypes between healthy human individuals. TCRdb's copy holds only in-frame clones and misses some; the assay was immunoSEQ multiplex PCR. The table has 800,000 to 1,200,000 clones, 75% to 85% seen once. Sequences were obtained from memory CD4+ T cells from PBMCs. Sample subset: CD45RA-negative fraction. The receptor source for this set is a man between 18 and 29 years old in good health. Some clones in this sample may be carry-over from other donors' samples.

The chain recombines TRBV7-2 with TRBJ2-7, with D tentatively TRBD2 (6 bases). V was trimmed by 4 bases and J by 2 bases, leaving 15 bases between them. Germline CDR1 SGHTA, CDR2 FQGNSA. The CDR3 totals 15 residues. For the CDR3, the DNA is TGTGCCAGCAGCTCCGGTGGGACTTACCCCTACGAGCAGTACTTC. Its translation is CASSSGGTYPYEQYF.

A single count supports this clone. One junction end does not reproduce the germline sequence, and a read error may be involved. This chain connects TRBV7-3 to TRBJ2-7, with TRBD1 matching 8 bases. CDR1 is SGHTA and CDR2 is FQGTGA in the germline V gene. CDR3 size: 15 residues. The DNA of the CDR3 is TGTGCCAGCAGCGTAACAGGGGGAAGCTCCTACGAGCAGTACTTC. Translation gives CASSVTGGSSYEQYF.

J is TRBJ2-5 and V is TRBV7-9, with 12 bases that match TRBD2. The germline gives CDR1 SEHNR, CDR2 FQNEAQ (reference sequence). V gave up 3 bases and J gave up 3 bases; unmatched junction bases: 5. This CDR3 has 16 residues. As DNA, the CDR3 is TGTGCCAGCAGCTTCACTAGCGGGAGGCTGGAAGAGACCCAGTACTTC. Translating it yields CASSFTSGRLEETQYF.

The chain joins TRBV5-4 to TRBJ2-2; 9 bases fit TRBD1. Trimming cost V 4 bases and J 5 bases; bases outside gene matches: 3. This CDR3 contains 14 residues. Germline V CDR1 and CDR2: SGHNT, YYREEE (reference sequence). Here the CDR3 reads CASSPDRGTGELFF. CDR3 DNA: TGTGCCAGCAGCCCGGACAGGGGAACCGGGGAGCTGTTTTTT. Together with reference TRBV5-4 and TRBJ2-2, the CDR3 gives the full variable domain: ETGVTQSPTHLIKTRGQQVTLRCSSQSGHNTVSWYQQALGQGPQFIFQYYREEENGRGNFPPRFSGLQFPNYSSELNVNALELDDSALYLCASSPDRGTGELFFGEGSRLTVL.